This T cell receptor beta chain was captured by sequencing in a study of T cells after yellow fever vaccination. Overall study findings and caveats: Once the booster was given, most primary-vaccination clones reappeared, at around 95% for CD4 and roughly 91% for CD8. Among all clonotypes, a small share was observed in both CD4 and CD8 compartments. Repertoires obtained by FACS sorting could include abundant clonotypes that entered as contaminants from the bulk population.

The CDR3 sequence is 15 residues long. Germline assignment: CDR1 SGHTA and CDR2 FQGNSA. Trimming removed 2 bases at V and 0 bases at J, with 9 bases between. 5'RACE template switching added a universal primer site and UMIs to TCR cDNA. TCRdb processed the 5' RACE reads anew with MiXCR; each CDR3 protein has one entry. This table holds approximately 160,000 distinct CDR3 sequences, approximately 6% found once. Of note for this clonotype: Antigen: not known.

Sequenced here: CD4+ T cells sorted from PBMCs, sampled on the day of the first yellow fever vaccination. The clonotype originates from a man aged 18 to 35 who received the YFV17D yellow fever vaccine. The gene calls are TRBV7-2 and TRBJ2-3, with unresolved D. CDR3 sequence: CASSLRYGSTDTQYF. The CDR3 DNA sequence: TGTGCCAGCAGCTTACGGTATGGGAGCACAGATACGCAGTATTTT.